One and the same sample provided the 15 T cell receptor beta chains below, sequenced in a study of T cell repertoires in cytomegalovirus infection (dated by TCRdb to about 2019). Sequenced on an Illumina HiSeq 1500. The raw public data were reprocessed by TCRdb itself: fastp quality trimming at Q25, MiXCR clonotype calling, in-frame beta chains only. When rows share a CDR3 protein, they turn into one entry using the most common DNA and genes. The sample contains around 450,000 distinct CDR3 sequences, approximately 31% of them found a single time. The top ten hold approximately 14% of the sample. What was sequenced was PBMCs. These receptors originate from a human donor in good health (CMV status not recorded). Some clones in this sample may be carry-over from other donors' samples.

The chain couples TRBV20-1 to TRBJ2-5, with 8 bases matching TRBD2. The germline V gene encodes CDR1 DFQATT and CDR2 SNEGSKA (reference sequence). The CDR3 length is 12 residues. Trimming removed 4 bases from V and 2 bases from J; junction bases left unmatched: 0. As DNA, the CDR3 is TGCAGTGCTACTAGCGGGCAAGAGACCCAGTACTTC. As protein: CSATSGQETQYF.

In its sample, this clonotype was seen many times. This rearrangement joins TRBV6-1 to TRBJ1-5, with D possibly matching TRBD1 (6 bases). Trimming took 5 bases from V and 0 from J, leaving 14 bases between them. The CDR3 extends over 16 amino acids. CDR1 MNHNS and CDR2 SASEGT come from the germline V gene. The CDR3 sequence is CASSPRQANSNQPQHF. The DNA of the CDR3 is TGTGCCAGCAGTCCCCGACAGGCTAATAGCAATCAGCCCCAGCATTTT.

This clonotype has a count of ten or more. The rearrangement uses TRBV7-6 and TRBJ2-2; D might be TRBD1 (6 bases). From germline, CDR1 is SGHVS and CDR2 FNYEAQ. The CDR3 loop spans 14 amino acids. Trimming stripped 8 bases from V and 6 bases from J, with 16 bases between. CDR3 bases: TGTGCCAGCGGGCAGGGGCCTGGTTCCGGGGAGCTGTTTTTT. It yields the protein CASGQGPGSGELFF.

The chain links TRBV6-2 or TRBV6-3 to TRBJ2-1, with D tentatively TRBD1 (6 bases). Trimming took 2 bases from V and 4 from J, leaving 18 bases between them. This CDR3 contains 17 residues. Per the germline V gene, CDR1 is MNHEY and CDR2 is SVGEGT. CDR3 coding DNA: TGTGCCAGCAGTTACGTAGCACAGGGAACTTTTTACAATGAGCAGTTCTTC. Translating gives CASSYVAQGTFYNEQFF.

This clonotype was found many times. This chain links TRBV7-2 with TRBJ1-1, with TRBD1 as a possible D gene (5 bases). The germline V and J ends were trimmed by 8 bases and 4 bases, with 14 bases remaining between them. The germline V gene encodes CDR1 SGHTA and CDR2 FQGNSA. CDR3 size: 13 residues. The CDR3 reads CASPGRGVTEAFF. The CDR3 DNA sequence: TGTGCCAGCCCAGGGCGGGGAGTCACTGAAGCTTTCTTT.

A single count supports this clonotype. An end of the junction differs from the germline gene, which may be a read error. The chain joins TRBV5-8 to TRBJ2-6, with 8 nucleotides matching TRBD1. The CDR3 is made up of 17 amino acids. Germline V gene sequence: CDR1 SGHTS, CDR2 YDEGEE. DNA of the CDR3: TGTGCCATTATACCCCGGGACAGGCCCTCTGGGGCCAACGACCTGACTTTC. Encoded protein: CAIIPRDRPSGANDLTF. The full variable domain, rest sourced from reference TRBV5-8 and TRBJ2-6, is EAGVTQSPTHLIKTRGQQATLRCSPISGHTSVYWYQQALGLGLQFLLWYDEGEERNRGNFPPRFSGRQFPNYSSELNVNALELEDSALYLCAIIPRDRPSGANDLTFGAGSRLTVL.

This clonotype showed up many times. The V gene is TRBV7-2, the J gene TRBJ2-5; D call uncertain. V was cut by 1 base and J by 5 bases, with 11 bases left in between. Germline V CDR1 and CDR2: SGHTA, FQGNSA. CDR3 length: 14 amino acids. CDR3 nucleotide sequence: TGTGCCAGCAGCTTAGGGCAGGATACGGAGACCCAGTACTTC. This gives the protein CASSLGQDTETQYF.

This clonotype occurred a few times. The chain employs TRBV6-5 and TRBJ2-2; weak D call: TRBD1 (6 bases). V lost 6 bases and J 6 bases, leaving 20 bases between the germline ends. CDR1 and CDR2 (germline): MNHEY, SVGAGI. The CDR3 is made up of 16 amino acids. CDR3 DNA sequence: TGTGCCAGCAGAACACAGGGTCTCATTGTCGCCGGGGAGCTGTTTTTT. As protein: CASRTQGLIVAGELFF.

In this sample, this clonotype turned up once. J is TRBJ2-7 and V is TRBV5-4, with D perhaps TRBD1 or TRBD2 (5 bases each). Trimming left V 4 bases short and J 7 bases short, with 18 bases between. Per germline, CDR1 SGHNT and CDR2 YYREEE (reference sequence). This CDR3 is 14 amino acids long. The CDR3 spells CASSPHGIEGEQYF. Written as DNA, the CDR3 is TGTGCCAGCAGCCCACACGGGATAGAGGGGGAGCAGTACTTC.

The CDR3 sequence is CASRRGVRGKNIQYF. In nucleotides, the CDR3 is TGTGCCAGCAGACGGGGTGTCAGGGGCAAAAACATTCAGTACTTC. The chain couples TRBV12-3 or TRBV12-4 to TRBJ2-4; D may be TRBD1 (6 bases). With 6 bases removed from V and 3 bases from J, the gap between germline ends came to 15 bases. The CDR3 runs 15 residues.

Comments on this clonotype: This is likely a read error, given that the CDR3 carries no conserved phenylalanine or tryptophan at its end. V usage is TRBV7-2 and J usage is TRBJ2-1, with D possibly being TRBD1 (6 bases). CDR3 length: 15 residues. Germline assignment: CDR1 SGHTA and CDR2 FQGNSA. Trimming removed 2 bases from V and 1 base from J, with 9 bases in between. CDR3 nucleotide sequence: TGTGCCAGCAGCTTAAGACAGGCGTCCTACAATGAGCAGTTCTTA. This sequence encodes CASSLRQASYNEQFL.

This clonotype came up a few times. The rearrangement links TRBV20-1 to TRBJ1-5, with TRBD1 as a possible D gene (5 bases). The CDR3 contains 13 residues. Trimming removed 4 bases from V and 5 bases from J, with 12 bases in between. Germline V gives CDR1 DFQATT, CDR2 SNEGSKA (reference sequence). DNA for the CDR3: TGCAGTGCTAAGGGGAGTCGGGATCAGCCCCAGCATTTT. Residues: CSAKGSRDQPQHF.

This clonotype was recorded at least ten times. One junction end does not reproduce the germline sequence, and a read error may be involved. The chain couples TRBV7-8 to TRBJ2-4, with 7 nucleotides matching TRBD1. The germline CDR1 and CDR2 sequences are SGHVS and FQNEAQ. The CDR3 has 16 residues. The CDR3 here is CASSSQGSLAKTIQYF. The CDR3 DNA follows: TGTGCCAGCAGTTCACAGGGGAGCTTAGCCAAAACCATTCAGTACTTC.

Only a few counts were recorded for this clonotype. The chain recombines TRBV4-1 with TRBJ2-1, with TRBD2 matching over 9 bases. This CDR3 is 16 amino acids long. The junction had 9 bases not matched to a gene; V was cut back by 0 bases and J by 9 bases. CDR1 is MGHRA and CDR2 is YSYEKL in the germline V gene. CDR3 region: CASSQDNSGGWGEQFF. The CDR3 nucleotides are TGCGCCAGCAGCCAAGACAATAGCGGGGGTTGGGGTGAGCAGTTCTTC.

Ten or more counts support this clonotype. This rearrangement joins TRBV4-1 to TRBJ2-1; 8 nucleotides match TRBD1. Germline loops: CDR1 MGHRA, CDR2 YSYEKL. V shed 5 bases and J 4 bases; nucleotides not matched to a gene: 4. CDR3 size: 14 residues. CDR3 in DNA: TGCGCCAGCAGCTCCCGGGACAGGTACAATGAGCAGTTCTTC. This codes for CASSSRDRYNEQFF.